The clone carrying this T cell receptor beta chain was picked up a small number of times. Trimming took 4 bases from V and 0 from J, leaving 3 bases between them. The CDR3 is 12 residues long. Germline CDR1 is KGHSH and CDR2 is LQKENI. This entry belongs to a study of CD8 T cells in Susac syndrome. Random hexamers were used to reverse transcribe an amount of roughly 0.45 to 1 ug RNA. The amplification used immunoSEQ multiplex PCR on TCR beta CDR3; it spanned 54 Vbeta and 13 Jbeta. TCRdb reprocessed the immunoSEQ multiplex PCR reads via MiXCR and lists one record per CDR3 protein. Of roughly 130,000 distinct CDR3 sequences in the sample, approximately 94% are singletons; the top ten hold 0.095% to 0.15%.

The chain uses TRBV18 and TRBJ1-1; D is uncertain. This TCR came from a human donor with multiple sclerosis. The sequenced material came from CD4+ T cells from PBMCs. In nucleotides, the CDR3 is TGTGCCAGCTCACAAATGAACACTGAAGCTTTCTTT. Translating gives CASSQMNTEAFF.